This T cell receptor beta chain was sequenced for a study of CD8 T cells in Susac syndrome. Study-wide background: When their blood was taken, patients with Susac syndrome were therapy-naive, taking corticosteroids, or taking intravenous immunoglobulin alone.

As regards this clonotype: Its target is not known.

While CD8+ and CD4+ T cells were isolated negatively, TEMRA cells were enriched by FACS. An amount of RNA that ranged from 0.5 to 1 ug was reverse transcribed with random hexamers. TCRdb re-analysed the immunoSEQ multiplex PCR reads in MiXCR, keeping a single row per CDR3 protein. The table has roughly 150,000 distinct CDR3 sequences, approximately 95% seen once. Points from the study as a whole: Clonal expansion was missing from Susac syndrome CD4+ T cell repertoires.

The sequenced sample consisted of CD4+ T cells from PBMCs. This receptor was obtained from a human donor with Susac syndrome.

Here the CDR3 DNA reads TGTGCCAGCAGCTCCCGAACTTTCACCGGGGAGCTGTTTTTT. The encoded protein is CASSSRTFTGELFF. The chain has TRBV3-1 and TRBJ2-2, with D unresolved. Germline V CDR1 and CDR2: LGHDT, YNNKEL (reference sequence). V lost 5 bases and J 4 bases, leaving 11 bases between the germline ends. This CDR3 is 14 amino acids long.